This entry lists 13 T cell receptor beta chains sequenced from one sample in a study of T cells in localized non-small cell lung cancer. Generated by immunoSEQ multiplex PCR, the TCRdb table keeps only in-frame clones and is missing some. There are about 25,000 clones in the sample; about 90% occur only once, and 2.7% lies in the top ten. Specimen: peripheral blood, collected before any cancer treatment. The receptors derive from a woman between 35 and 70 years old with stage I lung adenocarcinoma.

This clone has a single count. The gene calls are TRBV7-9 and TRBJ1-1; no definite D call. Germline V lookup: CDR1 SEHNR, CDR2 FQNEAQ (reference sequence). This CDR3 has 12 residues. Trimming took 1 base from V and 3 from J, leaving 3 bases between them. The CDR3 DNA reads as TGTGCCAGCAGCTTAGTGGACACTGAAGCTTTCTTT. Its protein is CASSLVDTEAFF.

The V and J genes are TRBV18 and TRBJ2-5; possibly TRBD1 or TRBD2 for D (6 bases each). The V and J ends lost 5 bases and 7 bases respectively, with 17 bases between them. Germline V gives CDR1 KGHSH, CDR2 LQKENI. The CDR3 is made up of 14 amino acids. CDR3 nucleotide sequence: TGTGCCAGCTCAGGGGGACAAACGGAGGGGACCCAGTACTTC. As protein: CASSGGQTEGTQYF. Looking up the rest from reference TRBV18 and TRBJ2-5 gives the full variable domain: NAGVMQNPRHLVRRRGQEARLRCSPMKGHSHVYWYRQLPEEGLKFMVYLQKENIIDESGMPKERFSAEFPKEGPSILRIQQVVRGDSAAYFCASSGGQTEGTQYFGPGTRLLVL.

The rearrangement uses TRBV9 and TRBJ2-3; 7 nucleotides match TRBD2. The CDR3 totals 14 residues. The germline V gene encodes CDR1 SGDLS and CDR2 YYNGEE. V shed 4 bases, J shed 6 bases, and the junction held 8 bases outside the gene matches. The CDR3 spells CASSTRLAPDTQYF. In nucleotides, the CDR3 is TGTGCCAGCAGCACCCGACTAGCCCCGGATACGCAGTATTTT.

J is TRBJ2-1 and V is TRBV5-6; D gene unclear. Trimming stripped 1 base from V and 0 bases from J, with 8 bases between. Germline CDR1 is SGHDT and CDR2 is YYEEEE. The CDR3 length is 15 residues. DNA for the CDR3: TGTGCCAGCAGCTTGCTCGTAAGCTCCTACAATGAGCAGTTCTTC. Translation gives CASSLLVSSYNEQFF.

V is TRBV28 and J is TRBJ1-1; D might be TRBD1 (5 bases). The germline CDR1 and CDR2 sequences are MDHEN and SYDVKM. The CDR3 totals 15 residues. Trimming removed 1 base from V and 5 bases from J, with 14 bases in between. This chain's CDR3 is CASSLLAGTLTEAFF. The CDR3 nucleotides are TGTGCCAGCAGTTTATTAGCAGGGACGTTGACTGAAGCTTTCTTT. Based on the CDR3 plus reference TRBV28 and TRBJ1-1, the full variable domain is DVKVTQSSRYLVKRTGEKVFLECVQDMDHENMFWYRQDPGLGLRLIYFSYDVKMKEKGDIPEGYSVSREKKERFSLILESASTNQTSMYLCASSLLAGTLTEAFFGQGTRLTVV.

The rearrangement uses TRBV6-1 and TRBJ2-7; 11 bases agree with TRBD1. Germline lookup yields CDR1 MNHNS and CDR2 SASEGT. This CDR3 has 15 residues. Trimming cost V 4 bases and J 3 bases; bases outside gene matches: 5. The CDR3 bases are TGTGCCAGCAGTGGCCTCGGGACAGGGGGCTACGAGCAGTACTTC. Translation: CASSGLGTGGYEQYF.

The DNA of the CDR3 is TGCGCCAGCAGCTTAGAACTGCTGAGCTCCTACAATGAGCAGTTCTTC. Translated, it gives CASSLELLSSYNEQFF. The chain links TRBV5-1 to TRBJ2-1; D unresolved. CDR3 length: 16 amino acids. Trimming removed 2 bases from V and 0 bases from J, with 12 bases in between. Per the germline V gene, CDR1 is SGHRS and CDR2 is YFSETQ.

This clone was seen just once. This rearrangement joins TRBV11-1 to TRBJ2-7, with TRBD1 matching over 10 bases. This CDR3 spans 15 amino acids. Germline lookup yields CDR1 SGHAT and CDR2 FQDESV (reference sequence). V lost 6 bases, J lost 2 bases, and 7 bases stayed unmatched. Written as DNA, the CDR3 is TGTGCCAGCAGGGGCCGGGACAGGGGTCCCTACGAGCAGTACTTC. Translating gives CASRGRDRGPYEQYF. Based on the CDR3 plus reference TRBV11-1 and TRBJ2-7, the full variable domain is EAEVAQSPRYKITEKSQAVAFWCDPISGHATLYWYRQILGQGPELLVQFQDESVVDDSQLPKDRFSAERLKGVDSTLKIQPAELGDSAMYLCASRGRDRGPYEQYFGPGTRLTVT.

The V gene is TRBV5-1, the J gene TRBJ2-7, with TRBD2 matching 11 bases. This CDR3 contains 16 residues. Germline V lookup: CDR1 SGHRS, CDR2 YFSETQ. The V segment lost 0 bases and the J segment 0 bases; nucleotides outside the gene matches: 2. The CDR3: CASSLEGLAASYEQYF. CDR3 bases: TGCGCCAGCAGCTTGGAGGGACTAGCGGCCTCCTACGAGCAGTACTTC. Variable domain in full (rest from reference TRBV5-1 and TRBJ2-7): KAGVTQTPRYLIKTRGQQVTLSCSPISGHRSVSWYQQTPGQGLQFLFEYFSETQRNKGNFPGRFSGRQFSNSRSEMNVSTLELGDSALYLCASSLEGLAASYEQYFGPGTRLTVT.

This clone was picked up one time. CDR3 coding DNA: TGTGCCAGCAGTTTAAGAGGACTCGGGGGGCGGTACGAGCAGTACTTC. Protein: CASSLRGLGGRYEQYF. The chain couples TRBV27 to TRBJ2-7; D possibly corresponds to TRBD2 (7 bases). V was cut by 2 bases and J by 4 bases, with 18 bases left in between. Germline V gene lookup returns CDR1 MNHEY and CDR2 SMNVEV (reference sequence). This CDR3 has 16 amino acids.

The chain joins TRBV12-2 to TRBJ2-4. TRBV12-2 is listed as a pseudogene. CDR3 length: 13 amino acids. The CDR3 reads CASRLESKNIQYF. The CDR3 bases are TGTGCAAGTCGCTTAGAATCGAAGAACATTCAGTACTTC.

This clone was seen only once. The rearrangement uses TRBV6-1 and TRBJ2-3; D call uncertain. The CDR3 totals 14 residues. Germline CDR1 MNHNS, CDR2 SASEGT. Trimming shortened V by 1 base and J by 3 bases, and 8 bases separated the two germline ends. CDR3 protein: CASSEGSITDTQYF. CDR3 coding DNA: TGTGCCAGCAGTGAAGGCTCGATTACAGATACGCAGTATTTT.

The CDR3 sequence: CASSLVGQGDMALHF. The CDR3 region has the DNA TGCGCCAGCAGCCTGGTGGGACAGGGAGACATGGCCCTCCACTTT. The chain carries TRBV5-1 and TRBJ1-6, with 9 bases matching TRBD1. The CDR3 totals 15 residues. The V gene's germline CDR1 is SGHRS and CDR2 YFSETQ. J lost 14 bases, V lost 4 bases, and 13 bases had no gene match.